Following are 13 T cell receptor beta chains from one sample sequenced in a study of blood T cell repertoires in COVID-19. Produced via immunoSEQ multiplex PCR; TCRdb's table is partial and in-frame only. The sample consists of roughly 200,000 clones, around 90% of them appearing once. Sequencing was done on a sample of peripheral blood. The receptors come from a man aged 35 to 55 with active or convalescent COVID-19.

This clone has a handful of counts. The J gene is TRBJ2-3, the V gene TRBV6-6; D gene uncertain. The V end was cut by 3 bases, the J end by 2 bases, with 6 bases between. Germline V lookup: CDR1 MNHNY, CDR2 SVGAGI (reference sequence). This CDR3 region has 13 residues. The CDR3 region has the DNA TGTGCCAGCAGTTATCACATCACAGATACGCAGTATTTT. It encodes CASSYHITDTQYF.

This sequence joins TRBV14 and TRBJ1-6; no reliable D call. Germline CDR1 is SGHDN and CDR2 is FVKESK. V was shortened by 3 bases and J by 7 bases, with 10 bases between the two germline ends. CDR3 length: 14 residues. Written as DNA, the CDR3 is TGTGCCAGCAGCCATCCTGGCGGGAATTCACCCCTCCACTTT. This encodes CASSHPGGNSPLHF.

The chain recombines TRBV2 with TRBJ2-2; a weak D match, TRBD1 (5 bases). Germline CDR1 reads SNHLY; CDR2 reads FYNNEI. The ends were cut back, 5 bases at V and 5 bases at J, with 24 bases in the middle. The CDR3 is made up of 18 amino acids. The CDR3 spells CASSLTVGKGLYTGELFF. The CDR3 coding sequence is TGTGCCAGCAGTCTGACAGTGGGTAAAGGGTTATATACCGGGGAGCTGTTTTTT.

CDR3 nucleotides: TGTGCCAGCAGAGCGGGAGGAGGACGGCGCTACAATGAGCAGTTCTTC. It specifies CASRAGGGRRYNEQFF. The V gene is TRBV7-2, the J gene TRBJ2-1; 9 bases match TRBD2. V lost 6 bases, J lost 3 bases, and 9 bases stayed unmatched. Per germline, CDR1 SGHTA and CDR2 FQGNSA. The CDR3 spans 16 residues.

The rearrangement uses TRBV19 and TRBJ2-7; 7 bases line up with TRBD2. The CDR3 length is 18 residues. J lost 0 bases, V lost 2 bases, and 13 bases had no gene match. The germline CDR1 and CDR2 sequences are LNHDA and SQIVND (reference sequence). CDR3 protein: CASSIRFGGTQGSYEQYF. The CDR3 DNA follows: TGTGCCAGTAGTATAAGGTTCGGGGGGACCCAGGGCTCCTACGAGCAGTACTTC.

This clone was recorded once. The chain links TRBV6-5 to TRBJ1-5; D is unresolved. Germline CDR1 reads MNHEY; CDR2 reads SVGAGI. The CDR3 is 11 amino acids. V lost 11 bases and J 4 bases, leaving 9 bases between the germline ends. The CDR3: CAPDGNQPQHF. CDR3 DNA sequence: TGTGCCCCAGACGGGAATCAGCCCCAGCATTTT.

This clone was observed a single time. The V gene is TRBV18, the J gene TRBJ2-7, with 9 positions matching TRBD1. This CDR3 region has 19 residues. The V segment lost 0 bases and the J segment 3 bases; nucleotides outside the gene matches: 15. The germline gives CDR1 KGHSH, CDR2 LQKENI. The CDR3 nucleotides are TGTGCCAGCTCACCACCTAGAAACTCGGCGGGACAGGGTATCTACGAGCAGTACTTC. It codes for CASSPPRNSAGQGIYEQYF.

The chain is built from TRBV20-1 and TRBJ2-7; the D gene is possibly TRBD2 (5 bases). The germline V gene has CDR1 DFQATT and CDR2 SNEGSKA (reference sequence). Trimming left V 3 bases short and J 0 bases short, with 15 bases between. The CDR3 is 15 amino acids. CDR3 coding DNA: TGCAGTGCTAGTCGGGTCCAGCGGCCCTCCTACGAGCAGTACTTC. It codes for CSASRVQRPSYEQYF.

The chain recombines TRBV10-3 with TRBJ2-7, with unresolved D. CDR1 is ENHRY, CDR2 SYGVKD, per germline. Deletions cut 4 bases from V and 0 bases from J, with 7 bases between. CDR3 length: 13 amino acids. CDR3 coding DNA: TGTGCCATCAGTGTTCACAGCTCCTACGAGCAGTACTTC. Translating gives CAISVHSSYEQYF.

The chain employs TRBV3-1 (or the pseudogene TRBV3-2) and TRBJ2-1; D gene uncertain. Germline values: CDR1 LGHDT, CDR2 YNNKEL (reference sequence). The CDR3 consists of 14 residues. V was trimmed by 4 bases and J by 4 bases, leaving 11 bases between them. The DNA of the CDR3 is TGTGCCAGCAGCCTGGGCTCCCAATACAATGAGCAGTTCTTC. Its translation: CASSLGSQYNEQFF.

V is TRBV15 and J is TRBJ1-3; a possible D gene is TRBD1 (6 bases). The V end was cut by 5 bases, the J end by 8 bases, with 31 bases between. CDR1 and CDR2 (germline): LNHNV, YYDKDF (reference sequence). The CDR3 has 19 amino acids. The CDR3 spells CATSLPIEKMQGSVDTIYF. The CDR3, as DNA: TGTGCCACCAGCCTCCCCATTGAAAAAATGCAGGGGAGCGTGGACACCATATATTTT. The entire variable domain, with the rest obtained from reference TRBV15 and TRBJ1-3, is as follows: DAMVIQNPRYQVTQFGKPVTLSCSQTLNHNVMYWYQQKSSQAPKLLFHYYDKDFNNEADTPDNFQSRRPNTSFCFLDIRSPGLGDTAMYLCATSLPIEKMQGSVDTIYFGEGSWLTVV.

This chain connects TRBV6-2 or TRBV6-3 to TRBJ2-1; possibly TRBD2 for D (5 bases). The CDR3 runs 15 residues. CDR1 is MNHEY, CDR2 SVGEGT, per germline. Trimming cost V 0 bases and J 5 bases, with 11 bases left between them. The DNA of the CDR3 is TGTGCCAGCAGTTACTCGACTACGCGAAACAATGAGCAGTTCTTC. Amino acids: CASSYSTTRNNEQFF.

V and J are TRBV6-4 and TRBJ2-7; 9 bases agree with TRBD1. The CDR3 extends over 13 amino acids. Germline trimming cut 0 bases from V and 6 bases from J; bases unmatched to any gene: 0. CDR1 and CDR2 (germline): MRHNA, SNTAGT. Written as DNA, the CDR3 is TGTGCCAGCAGTGACTCGGACAGGGGCGAGCAGTACTTC. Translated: CASSDSDRGEQYF.